These 2 T cell receptor beta chains were sequenced from one sample in a study of blood T cell repertoires in COVID-19. Profiling relied on immunoSEQ multiplex PCR, and the TCRdb table lists in-frame clones only, not all of them. This table holds 50,000 to 65,000 clones, 82% found once. The sequencing input was peripheral blood. Every receptor here comes from a woman between 55 and 75 years old with acute or convalescent COVID-19.

The chain has TRBV6-5 and TRBJ2-7, with 7 bases fitting TRBD1. The germline gives CDR1 MNHEY, CDR2 SVGAGI. V lost 5 bases and J lost 7; bases outside the gene matches: 14. The CDR3 is 15 residues long. The CDR3 DNA sequence: TGTGCCAGCAGTAGAGGGCAGGGGGAAGCCTGGGAGCAGTACTTC. It is translated as CASSRGQGEAWEQYF.

V usage is TRBV6-5 and J usage is TRBJ1-4, with TRBD1 identical over 7 bases. There are 13 residues in the CDR3. Germline CDR1 and CDR2: MNHEY and SVGAGI. With 11 bases clipped from V and 2 bases from J, the junction kept 5 bases outside the gene matches. The chain's CDR3 is CACSRGTNEKLFF. CDR3 in DNA: TGTGCCTGCTCCAGGGGGACTAATGAAAAACTGTTTTTT.